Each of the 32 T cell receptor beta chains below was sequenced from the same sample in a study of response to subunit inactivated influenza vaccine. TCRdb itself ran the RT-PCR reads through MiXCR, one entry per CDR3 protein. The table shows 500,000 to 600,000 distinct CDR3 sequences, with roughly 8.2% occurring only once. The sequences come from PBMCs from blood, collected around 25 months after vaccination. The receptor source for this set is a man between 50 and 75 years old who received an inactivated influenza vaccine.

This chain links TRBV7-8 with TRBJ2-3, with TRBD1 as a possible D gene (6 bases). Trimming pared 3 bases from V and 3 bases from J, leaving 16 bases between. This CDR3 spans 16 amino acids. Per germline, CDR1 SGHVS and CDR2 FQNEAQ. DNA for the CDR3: TGTGCCAGCAGCTTGGGGAGAGGTACAGGGACAGATACGCAGTATTTT. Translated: CASSLGRGTGTDTQYF.

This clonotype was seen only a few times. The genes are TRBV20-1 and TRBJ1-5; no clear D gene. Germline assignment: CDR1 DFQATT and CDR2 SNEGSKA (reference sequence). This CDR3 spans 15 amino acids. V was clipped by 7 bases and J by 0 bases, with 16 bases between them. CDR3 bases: TGCAGTGTCCACGTGGGTGTGAATAGCAATCAGCCCCAGCATTTT. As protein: CSVHVGVNSNQPQHF.

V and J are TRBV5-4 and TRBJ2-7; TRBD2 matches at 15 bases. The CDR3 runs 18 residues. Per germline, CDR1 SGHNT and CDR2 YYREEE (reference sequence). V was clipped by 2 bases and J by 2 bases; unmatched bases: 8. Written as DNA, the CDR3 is TGTGCCAGCAGCTTAGGGGGACTAGCGGGAGGTCAACCCTACGAGCAGTACTTC. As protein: CASSLGGLAGGQPYEQYF.

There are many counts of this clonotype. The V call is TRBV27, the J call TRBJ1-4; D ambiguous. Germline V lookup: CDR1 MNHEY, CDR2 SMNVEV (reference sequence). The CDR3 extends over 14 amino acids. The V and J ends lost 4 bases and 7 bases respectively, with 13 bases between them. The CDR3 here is CASSSLPPSEKLFF. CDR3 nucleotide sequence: TGTGCCAGCAGTTCCTTACCCCCGTCTGAAAAACTGTTTTTT.

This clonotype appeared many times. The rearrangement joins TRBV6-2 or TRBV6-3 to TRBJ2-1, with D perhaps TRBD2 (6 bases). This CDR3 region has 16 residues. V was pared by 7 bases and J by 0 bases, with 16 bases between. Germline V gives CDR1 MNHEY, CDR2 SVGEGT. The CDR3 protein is CASNTYGSLSYNEQFF. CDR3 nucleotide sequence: TGTGCCAGCAACACCTACGGGAGCCTCTCCTACAATGAGCAGTTCTTC.

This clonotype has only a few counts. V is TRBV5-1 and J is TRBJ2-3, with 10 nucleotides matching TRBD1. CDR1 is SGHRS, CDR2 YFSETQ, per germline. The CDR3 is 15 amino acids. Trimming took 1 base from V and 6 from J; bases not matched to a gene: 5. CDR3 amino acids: CASSLRQGAGDTQYF. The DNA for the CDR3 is TGCGCCAGCAGCTTGAGACAGGGGGCGGGTGATACGCAGTATTTT. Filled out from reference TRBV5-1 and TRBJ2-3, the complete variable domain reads KAGVTQTPRYLIKTRGQQVTLSCSPISGHRSVSWYQQTPGQGLQFLFEYFSETQRNKGNFPGRFSGRQFSNSRSEMNVSTLELGDSALYLCASSLRQGAGDTQYFGPGTRLTVL.

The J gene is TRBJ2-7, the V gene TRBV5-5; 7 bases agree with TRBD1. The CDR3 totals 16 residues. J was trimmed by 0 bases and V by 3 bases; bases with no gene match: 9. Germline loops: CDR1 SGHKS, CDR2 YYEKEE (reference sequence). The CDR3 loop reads CASSWAGTDFSYEQYF. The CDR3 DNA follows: TGTGCCAGCAGCTGGGCCGGGACAGACTTCTCCTACGAGCAGTACTTC.

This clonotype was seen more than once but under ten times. The CDR3 is CAISEVGALNTGELFF. The DNA of the CDR3 is TGTGCCATCAGTGAGGTAGGGGCACTGAACACCGGGGAGCTGTTTTTT. The chain is built from TRBV10-3 and TRBJ2-2; a weak D match, TRBD1 (5 bases). Germline CDR1 ENHRY, CDR2 SYGVKD. This CDR3 contains 16 residues. The germline V and J ends were trimmed by 2 bases and 1 base, with 11 bases remaining between them.

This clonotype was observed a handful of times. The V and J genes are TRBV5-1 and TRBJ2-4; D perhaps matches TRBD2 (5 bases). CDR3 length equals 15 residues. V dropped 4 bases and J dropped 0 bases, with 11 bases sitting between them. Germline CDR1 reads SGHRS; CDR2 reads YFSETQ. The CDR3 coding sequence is TGCGCCAGCAGCCCCGGACTTTTAGCCAAAAACATTCAGTACTTC. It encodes CASSPGLLAKNIQYF. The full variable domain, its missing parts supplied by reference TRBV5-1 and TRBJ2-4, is KAGVTQTPRYLIKTRGQQVTLSCSPISGHRSVSWYQQTPGQGLQFLFEYFSETQRNKGNFPGRFSGRQFSNSRSEMNVSTLELGDSALYLCASSPGLLAKNIQYFGAGTRLSVL.

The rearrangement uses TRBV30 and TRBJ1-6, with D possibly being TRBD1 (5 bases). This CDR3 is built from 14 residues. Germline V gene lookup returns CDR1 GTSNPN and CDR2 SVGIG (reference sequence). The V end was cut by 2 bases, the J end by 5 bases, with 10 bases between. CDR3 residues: CAWSPGTNNSPLHF. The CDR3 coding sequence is TGTGCCTGGAGTCCCGGGACCAATAATTCACCCCTCCACTTT.

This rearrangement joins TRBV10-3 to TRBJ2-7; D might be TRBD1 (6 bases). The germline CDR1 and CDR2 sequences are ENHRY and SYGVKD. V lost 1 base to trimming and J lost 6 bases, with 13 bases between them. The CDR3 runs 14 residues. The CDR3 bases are TGTGCCATCAGTGAGTTACAGGGAATGGGCGAGCAGTACTTC. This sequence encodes CAISELQGMGEQYF.

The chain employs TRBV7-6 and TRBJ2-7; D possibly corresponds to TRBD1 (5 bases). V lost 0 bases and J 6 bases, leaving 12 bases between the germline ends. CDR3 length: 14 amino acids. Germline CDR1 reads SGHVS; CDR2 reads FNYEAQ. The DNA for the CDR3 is TGTGCCAGCAGCTTAGCTCGGACAATGGGCGAGCAGTACTTC. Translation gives CASSLARTMGEQYF.

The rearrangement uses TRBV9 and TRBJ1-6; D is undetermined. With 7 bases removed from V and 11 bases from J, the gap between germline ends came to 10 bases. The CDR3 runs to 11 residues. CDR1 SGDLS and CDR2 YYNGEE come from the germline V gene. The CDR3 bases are TGTGCCAGCGGGGATCGGGCACCCCTCCACTTT. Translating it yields CASGDRAPLHF.

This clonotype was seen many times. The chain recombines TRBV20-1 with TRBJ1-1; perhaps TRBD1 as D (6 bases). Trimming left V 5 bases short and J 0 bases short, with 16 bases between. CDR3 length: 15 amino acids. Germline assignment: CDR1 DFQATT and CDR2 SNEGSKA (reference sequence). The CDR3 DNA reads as TGCAGTGCTTCGGACAGCAAAACCATGAACACTGAAGCTTTCTTT. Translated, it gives CSASDSKTMNTEAFF.

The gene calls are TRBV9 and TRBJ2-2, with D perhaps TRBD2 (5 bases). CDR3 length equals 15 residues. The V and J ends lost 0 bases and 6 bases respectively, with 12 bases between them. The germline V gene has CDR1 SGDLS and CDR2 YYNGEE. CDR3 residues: CASSVAGVGAGELFF. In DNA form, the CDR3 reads TGTGCCAGCAGCGTAGCTGGCGTCGGGGCCGGGGAGCTGTTTTTT. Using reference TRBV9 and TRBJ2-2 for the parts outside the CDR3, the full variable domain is DSGVTQTPKHLITATGQRVTLRCSPRSGDLSVYWYQQSLDQGLQFLIQYYNGEERAKGNILERFSAQQFPDLHSELNLSSLELGDSALYFCASSVAGVGAGELFFGEGSRLTVL.

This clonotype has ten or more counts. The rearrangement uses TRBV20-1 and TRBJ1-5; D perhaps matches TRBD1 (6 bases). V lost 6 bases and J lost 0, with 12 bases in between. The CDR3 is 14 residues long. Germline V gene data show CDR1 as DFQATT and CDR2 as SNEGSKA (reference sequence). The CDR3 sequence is CSAGGQFSNQPQHF. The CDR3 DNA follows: TGCAGTGCGGGGGGACAATTTAGCAATCAGCCCCAGCATTTT.

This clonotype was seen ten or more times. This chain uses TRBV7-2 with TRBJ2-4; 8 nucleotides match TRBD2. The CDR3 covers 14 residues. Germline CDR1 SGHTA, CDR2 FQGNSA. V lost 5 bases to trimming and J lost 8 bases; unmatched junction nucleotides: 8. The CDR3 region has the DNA TGTGCCAGCAGCCCCGGGGGGGTCCTAGACATTCAGTACTTC. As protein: CASSPGGVLDIQYF.

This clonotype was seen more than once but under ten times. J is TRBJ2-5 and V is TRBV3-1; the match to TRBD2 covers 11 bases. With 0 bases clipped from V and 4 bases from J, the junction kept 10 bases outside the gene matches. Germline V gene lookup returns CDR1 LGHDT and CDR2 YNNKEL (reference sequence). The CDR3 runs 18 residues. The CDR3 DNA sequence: TGTGCCAGCAGCCAAGATTTACTAGCGGGGGTTTTGGGAGAGACCCAGTACTTC. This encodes CASSQDLLAGVLGETQYF.

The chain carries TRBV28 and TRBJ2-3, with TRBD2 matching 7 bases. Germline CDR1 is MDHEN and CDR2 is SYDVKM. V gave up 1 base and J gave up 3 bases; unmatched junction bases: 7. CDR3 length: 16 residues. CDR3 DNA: TGTGCCAGCAGTTTATATAAGGGAGGGTCGACAGATACGCAGTATTTT. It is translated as CASSLYKGGSTDTQYF. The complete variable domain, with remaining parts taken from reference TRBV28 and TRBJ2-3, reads DVKVTQSSRYLVKRTGEKVFLECVQDMDHENMFWYRQDPGLGLRLIYFSYDVKMKEKGDIPEGYSVSREKKERFSLILESASTNQTSMYLCASSLYKGGSTDTQYFGPGTRLTVL.

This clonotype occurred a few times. The CDR3 DNA sequence: TGCAGTGCTAGACCCATAGCGGGAGGGCACCACGAGCAGTACTTC. Protein: CSARPIAGGHHEQYF. The chain carries TRBV20-1 and TRBJ2-7, with 11 nucleotides matching TRBD2. CDR3 length: 15 amino acids. Unmatched junction bases numbered 8, after V lost 2 bases and J lost 5 bases. Germline CDR1 is DFQATT and CDR2 is SNEGSKA (reference sequence).

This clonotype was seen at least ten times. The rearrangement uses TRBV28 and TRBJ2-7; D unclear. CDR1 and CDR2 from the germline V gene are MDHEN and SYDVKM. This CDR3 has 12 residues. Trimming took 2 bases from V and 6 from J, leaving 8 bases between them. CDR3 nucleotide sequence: TGTGCCAGCAGTTTAAGTTTGGGCGAGCAGTACTTC. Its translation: CASSLSLGEQYF.

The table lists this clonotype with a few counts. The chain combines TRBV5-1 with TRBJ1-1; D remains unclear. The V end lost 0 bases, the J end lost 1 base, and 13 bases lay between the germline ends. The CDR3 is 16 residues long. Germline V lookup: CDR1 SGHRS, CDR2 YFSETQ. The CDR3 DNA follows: TGCGCCAGCAGCTTGGATCCGGGGAGGAGGAACACTGAAGCTTTCTTT. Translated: CASSLDPGRRNTEAFF.

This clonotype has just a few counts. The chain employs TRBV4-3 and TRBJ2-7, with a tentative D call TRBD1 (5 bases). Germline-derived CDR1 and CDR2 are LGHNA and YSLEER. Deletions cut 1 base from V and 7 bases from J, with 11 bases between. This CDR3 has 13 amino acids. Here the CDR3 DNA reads TGCGCCAGCAGCCAAGGCAGGGTCGATGAGCAGTACTTC. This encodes CASSQGRVDEQYF.

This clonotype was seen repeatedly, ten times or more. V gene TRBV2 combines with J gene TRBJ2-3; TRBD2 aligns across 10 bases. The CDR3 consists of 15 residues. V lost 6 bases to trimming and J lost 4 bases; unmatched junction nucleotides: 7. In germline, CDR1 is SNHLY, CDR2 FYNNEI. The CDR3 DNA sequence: TGTGCCAGCAGCGGGGGGACTAGCGTCGCAGATACGCAGTATTTT. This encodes CASSGGTSVADTQYF.

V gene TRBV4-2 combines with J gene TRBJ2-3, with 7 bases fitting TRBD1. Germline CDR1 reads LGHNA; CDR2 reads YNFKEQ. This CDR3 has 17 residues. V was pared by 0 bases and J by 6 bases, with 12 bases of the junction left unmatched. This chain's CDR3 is CASSQEHRVPRGDTQYF. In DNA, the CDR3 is TGTGCCAGCAGCCAAGAGCACCGGGTCCCCAGGGGGGATACGCAGTATTTT.

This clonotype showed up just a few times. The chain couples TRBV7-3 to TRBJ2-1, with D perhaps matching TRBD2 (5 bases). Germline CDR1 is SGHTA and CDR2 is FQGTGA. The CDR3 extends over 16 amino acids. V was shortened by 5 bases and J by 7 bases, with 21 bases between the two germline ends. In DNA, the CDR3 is TGTGCCAGCAGCCCGGTCCCGGGGATACGCTCAAATGAGCAGTTCTTC. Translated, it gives CASSPVPGIRSNEQFF.

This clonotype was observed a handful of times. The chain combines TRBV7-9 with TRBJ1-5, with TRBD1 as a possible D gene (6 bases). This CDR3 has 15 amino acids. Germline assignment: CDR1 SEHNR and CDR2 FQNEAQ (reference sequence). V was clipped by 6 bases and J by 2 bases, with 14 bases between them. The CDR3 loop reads CASSIGGMGNQPQHF. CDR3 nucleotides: TGTGCCAGCAGTATCGGGGGCATGGGCAATCAGCCCCAGCATTTT.

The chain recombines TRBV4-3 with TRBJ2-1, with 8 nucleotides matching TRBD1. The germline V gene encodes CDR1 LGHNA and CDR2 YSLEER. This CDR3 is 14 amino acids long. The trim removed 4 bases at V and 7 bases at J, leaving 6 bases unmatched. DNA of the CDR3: TGCGCCAGCAGCCTCAGGGGGCGCGGGAATGAGCAGTTCTTC. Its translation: CASSLRGRGNEQFF.

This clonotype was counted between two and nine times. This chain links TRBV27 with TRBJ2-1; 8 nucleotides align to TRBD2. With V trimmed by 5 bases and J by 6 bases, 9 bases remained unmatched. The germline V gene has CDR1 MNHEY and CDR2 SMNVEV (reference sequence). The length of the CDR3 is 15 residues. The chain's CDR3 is CASSPLGLATNEQFF. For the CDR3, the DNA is TGTGCCAGCAGTCCCCTCGGACTAGCAACCAATGAGCAGTTCTTC.

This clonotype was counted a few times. The CDR3 spells CASSLTDFGGELFF. The CDR3 DNA reads as TGTGCCAGCAGTTTGACAGATTTTGGCGGGGAGCTGTTTTTT. The chain employs TRBV28 and TRBJ2-2; TRBD1 might be the D (5 bases). The germline V and J ends were trimmed by 3 bases and 7 bases, with 12 bases remaining between them. This CDR3 has 14 residues. Germline CDR1 reads MDHEN; CDR2 reads SYDVKM.

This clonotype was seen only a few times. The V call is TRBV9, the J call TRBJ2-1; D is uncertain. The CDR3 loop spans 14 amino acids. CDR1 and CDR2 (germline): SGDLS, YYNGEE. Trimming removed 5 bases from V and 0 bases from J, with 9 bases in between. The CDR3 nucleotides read TGTGCCAGCAGGCCTACGAGCTCCTACAATGAGCAGTTCTTC. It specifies CASRPTSSYNEQFF.

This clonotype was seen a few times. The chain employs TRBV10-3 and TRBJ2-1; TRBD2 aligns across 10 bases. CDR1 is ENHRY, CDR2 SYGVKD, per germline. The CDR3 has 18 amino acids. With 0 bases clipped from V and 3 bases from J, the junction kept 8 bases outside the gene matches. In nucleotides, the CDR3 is TGTGCCATCAGTGAGTCTGGTGCTAGCGGGGGAAACTACAATGAGCAGTTCTTC. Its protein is CAISESGASGGNYNEQFF.